The present entry profiles one TCR beta chain with its context. Its antigen is as yet unknown. TCRdb re-called the 5' RACE reads with MiXCR, one entry per CDR3 protein. Of approximately 490,000 distinct CDR3 sequences detected, about 22% appear once; the ten largest clones hold more than 0.4%. The data are from a study of identical twins. With V trimmed by 6 bases and J by 4 bases, 5 bases remained unmatched. This CDR3 has 14 residues. CDR1 and CDR2 (germline): MNHEY, SMNVEV (reference sequence). Every sampled donor was Caucasian and healthy. Study findings and constraints: Out-of-frame alpha sequences common to twins exhibited an excess of low generation probability.

These data also formed part of another study, on yellow fever vaccine responses in identical twins.

The V and J genes are TRBV27 and TRBJ2-1, with TRBD2 matching 8 bases. The receptor comes from a woman aged 18-29 years in good health. The specimen was CD4+ T cells sorted from blood. This CDR3 reads CASRTGGEYNEQFF. The CDR3, as DNA: TGTGCCAGCAGAACCGGGGGGGAATACAATGAGCAGTTCTTC.